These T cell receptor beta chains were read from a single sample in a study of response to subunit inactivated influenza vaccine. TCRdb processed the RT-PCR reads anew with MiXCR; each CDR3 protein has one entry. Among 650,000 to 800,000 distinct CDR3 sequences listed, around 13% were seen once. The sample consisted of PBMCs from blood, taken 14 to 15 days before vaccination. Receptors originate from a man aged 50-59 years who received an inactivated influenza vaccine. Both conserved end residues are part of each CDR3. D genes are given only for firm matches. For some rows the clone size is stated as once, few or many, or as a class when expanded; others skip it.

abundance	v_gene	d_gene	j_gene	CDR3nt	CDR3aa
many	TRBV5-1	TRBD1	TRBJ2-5	TGCGCCAGCAGCCCGGGTTGGGACAGCCAAGAGACCCAGTACTTC	CASSPGWDSQETQYF
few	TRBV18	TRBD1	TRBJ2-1	TGTGCCAGCTCGGACAGGGATGTCTACAATGAGCAGTTCTTC	CASSDRDVYNEQFF
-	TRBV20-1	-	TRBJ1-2	TGCAGTGCTAGACCTACAGGGAACGGCTACACCTTC	CSARPTGNGYTF
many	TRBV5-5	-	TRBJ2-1	TGTGCCAGCAGTTTGGAGGGGGGGACGTACAATGAGCAGTTCTTC	CASSLEGGTYNEQFF
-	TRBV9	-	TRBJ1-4	TGTGCCAGCAGCGGTGCCCCGGCAACTAATGAAAAACTGTTTTTT	CASSGAPATNEKLFF
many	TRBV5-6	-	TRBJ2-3	TGTGCCTCCTCATCCGCCGATACGCAGTATTTT	CASSSADTQYF
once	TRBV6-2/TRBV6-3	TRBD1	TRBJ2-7	TGTGCCAGTGGAGCGGACAGGTCCTACGAGCAGTACTTC	CASGADRSYEQYF
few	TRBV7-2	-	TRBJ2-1	TGTGCCAGCAGCTCGGACAGTGGACCCTACAATGAGCAGTTCTTC	CASSSDSGPYNEQFF
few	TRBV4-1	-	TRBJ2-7	TGCGCCAGCAGCCACATGGACGGCTCCTACGAGCAGTACTTC	CASSHMDGSYEQYF
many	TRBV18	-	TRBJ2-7	TGTGCCAGCACTACAGGGTTCGCCTACGAGCAGTACTTC	CASTTGFAYEQYF
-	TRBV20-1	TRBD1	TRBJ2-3	TGCAGTGCTAGAGCCCCGACAGGGAACACAGATACGCAGTATTTT	CSARAPTGNTDTQYF
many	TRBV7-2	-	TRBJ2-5	TGTGCCAGCAGCTTAGTTAGGGCTCGGGGAGAGACCCAGTACTTC	CASSLVRARGETQYF
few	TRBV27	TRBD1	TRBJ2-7	TGTGCCAGCAGTTCCGAACAGGGGTTTAGTCACGAGCAGTACTTC	CASSSEQGFSHEQYF
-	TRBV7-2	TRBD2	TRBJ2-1	TGTGCCAGCAGCTTCTCTAGCGGGACCAGGGGAAATGAGCAGTTCTTC	CASSFSSGTRGNEQFF
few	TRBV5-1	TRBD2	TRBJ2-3	TGCGCCAGCAGCTTGGTCTCTAGCGGGGGGGATACGCAGTATTTT	CASSLVSSGGDTQYF
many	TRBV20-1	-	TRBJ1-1	TGCAGTGCTCCAGGTCTGGGATATGGGACTGAAGCTTTCTTT	CSAPGLGYGTEAFF
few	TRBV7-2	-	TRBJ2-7	TGTGCCAGCAGCTTTAGCAGGGCTAACGAGCAGTACTTC	CASSFSRANEQYF
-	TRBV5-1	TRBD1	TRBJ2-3	TGCGCCAGCAGCCCCCGGGACAGGGTTGAAGATACGCAGTATTTT	CASSPRDRVEDTQYF
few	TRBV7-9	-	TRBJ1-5	TGTGCCAGCAGCTCCGACCGTATTAGCGGCAATCAGCCCCAGCATTTT	CASSSDRISGNQPQHF
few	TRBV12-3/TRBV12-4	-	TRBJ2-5	TGTGCCAGCAGCCCGACCGGACTAGGGGGCGAGACCCAGTACTTC	CASSPTGLGGETQYF
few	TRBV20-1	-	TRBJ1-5	TGCAGTGCTCTAAAGGACCGCAATCAGCCCCAGCATTTT	CSALKDRNQPQHF
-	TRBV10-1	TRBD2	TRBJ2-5	TGCGCCAGCAGTGATAGCGGGGGCCAAGAGACCCAGTACTTC	CASSDSGGQETQYF
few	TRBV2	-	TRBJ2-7	TGTGCCAGCAAGCGAGGGTCGTCAAACTACGAGCAGTACTTC	CASKRGSSNYEQYF
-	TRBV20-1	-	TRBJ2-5	TGCAGTGCCCCGGACGGGGTAGAGACCCAGTACTTC	CSAPDGVETQYF
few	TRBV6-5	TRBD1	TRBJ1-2	TGTGCCAGCAGTTCCCCGACAGGGGGTAGTGGAGGCTACACCTTC	CASSSPTGGSGGYTF
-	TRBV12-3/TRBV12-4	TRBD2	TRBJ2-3	TGTGCCAGCAGTTTTCCAGAGGCTAGCGGGGGCGCTACGCAGTATTTT	CASSFPEASGGATQYF
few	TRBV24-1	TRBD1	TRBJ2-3	TGTGCCACCAGTGTTACGGACAGGGGAGATACGCAGTATTTT	CATSVTDRGDTQYF
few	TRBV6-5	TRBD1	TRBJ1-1	TGTGCCAGCAGTTACTCGATCTTTGACAGGGCGGGGGCTGGGGCTGAAGCTTTCTTT	CASSYSIFDRAGAGAEAFF
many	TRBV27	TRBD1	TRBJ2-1	TGTGCCAGCAGTTTATCGTGGCAGGGGGCCTACAATGAGCAGTTCTTC	CASSLSWQGAYNEQFF
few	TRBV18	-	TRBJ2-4	TGTGCCAGCTCACCAGACTGGGACACCAAAAACATTCAGTACTTC	CASSPDWDTKNIQYF
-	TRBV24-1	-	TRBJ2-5	TGTGCCACCAGTGATCCGGGACCGCAAGTCGGGGAGACCCAGTACTTC	CATSDPGPQVGETQYF
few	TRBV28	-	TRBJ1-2	TGTGCCAGCAGGTCGGTGGCAGAGAACTATGGCTACACCTTC	CASRSVAENYGYTF
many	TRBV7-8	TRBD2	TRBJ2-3	TGTGCCAGCAGCTTAGCTTACACTAGCGGGGGAGATACGCAGTATTTT	CASSLAYTSGGDTQYF
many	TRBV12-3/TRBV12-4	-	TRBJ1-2	TGTGCCAGCAGTGCACAGTATGGCTACACCTTC	CASSAQYGYTF